These 10 T cell receptor beta chains were all obtained from the same sample, sequenced in a study of Ad26.COV2.S vaccination and SARS-CoV-2 variants. Some clones are missing from TCRdb's copy, which holds only in-frame ones; the method was immunoSEQ multiplex PCR. The sample gives approximately 410,000 clones, around 92% of which show up once; around 1.8% is in the top ten. The treatment denotes: around 19 received Ad26.COV2.S at low or high dose, single or two shots; about 5 received placebo; per-sample allocation not given. The samples date from day 63 after the first vaccine or placebo injection. Here the sequenced sample was peripheral blood, taken in a trial of Ad26.COV2.S vaccine versus placebo. The source is a person between 18 and 59 years old who received the Ad26.COV2.S COVID-19 vaccine or a placebo.

The gene calls are TRBV6-5 and TRBJ1-5; possible D gene TRBD1, 5 bases. V lost 6 bases, J lost 4 bases, and 16 bases lay in between. This CDR3 has 15 residues. Germline V gives CDR1 MNHEY, CDR2 SVGAGI. For the CDR3, the DNA is TGTGCCAGCAGCCACACTGGGGGAGCGAATCAGCCCCAGCATTTT. Translation gives CASSHTGGANQPQHF.

The chain employs TRBV25-1 and TRBJ2-5, with 11 bases that match TRBD1. V was pared by 4 bases and J by 7 bases, with 5 bases of the junction left unmatched. The CDR3 has 14 amino acids. The germline V gene has CDR1 MGHDK and CDR2 SYGVNS. CDR3 residues: CASSGGTGGVTQYF. In DNA form, the CDR3 reads TGTGCCAGCAGTGGGGGGACAGGGGGTGTGACCCAGTACTTC.

V usage is TRBV27 and J usage is TRBJ1-2; 7 bases match TRBD1. The CDR3 loop spans 16 amino acids. Germline CDR1 MNHEY, CDR2 SMNVEV (reference sequence). V shed 6 bases and J 1 base; nucleotides not matched to a gene: 11. The CDR3 loop reads CASSSYGTALNYGYTF. The CDR3 DNA reads as TGTGCCAGCAGCTCTTATGGGACAGCGCTTAACTATGGCTACACCTTC.

The V call is TRBV11-3, the J call TRBJ2-5; 10 bases are a match to TRBD1. Unmatched junction bases numbered 6, after V lost 4 bases and J lost 4 bases. CDR1 and CDR2 from the germline V gene are SGHNT and YENEEA. This CDR3 spans 15 amino acids. This CDR3 reads CASSSRTGGRETQYF. The CDR3 region has the DNA TGTGCCAGCAGCTCCCGGACAGGGGGTAGAGAGACCCAGTACTTC.

The chain recombines TRBV27 with TRBJ2-7; D may be TRBD2 (5 bases). The CDR3 length is 16 residues. Germline V CDR1 and CDR2: MNHEY, SMNVEV (reference sequence). Trimming cost V 6 bases and J 2 bases, with 20 bases left between them. The CDR3 coding sequence is TGTGCCAGCAGGCTAGCCCCTGTGGGGAAAACCTACGAGCAGTACTTC. This codes for CASRLAPVGKTYEQYF.

The V and J genes are TRBV20-1 and TRBJ2-5; 11 bases match TRBD2. The CDR3 length is 15 residues. Losses at the gene ends were 3 bases for V and 5 bases for J; bases not matched to a gene: 8. CDR1 is DFQATT, CDR2 SNEGSKA, per germline (reference sequence). The CDR3 sequence is CSASSPSSGGETQYF. The CDR3 DNA reads TGCAGTGCTAGTTCTCCCTCTAGCGGGGGGGAGACCCAGTACTTC.

This sequence joins TRBV25-1 and TRBJ1-6; tentatively, D is TRBD1 (5 bases). The CDR3 contains 16 residues. Deletions cut 2 bases from V and 0 bases from J, with 8 bases between. The germline V gene has CDR1 MGHDK and CDR2 SYGVNS. CDR3 sequence: CASSEPGSSYNSPLHF. CDR3 DNA: TGTGCCAGCAGTGAACCAGGGAGCTCCTATAATTCACCCCTCCACTTT. Filled out from reference TRBV25-1 and TRBJ1-6, the complete variable domain reads EADIYQTPRYLVIGTGKKITLECSQTMGHDKMYWYQQDPGMELHLIHYSYGVNSTEKGDLSSESTVSRIRTEHFPLTLESARPSHTSQYLCASSEPGSSYNSPLHFGNGTRLTVT.

This chain joins TRBV19 and TRBJ1-1; 8 nucleotides match TRBD1. Germline V gene sequence: CDR1 LNHDA, CDR2 SQIVND (reference sequence). V lost 5 bases to trimming and J lost 1 base; unmatched junction nucleotides: 6. This CDR3 region has 15 residues. In nucleotides, the CDR3 is TGTGCCAGTAGTTTGTCAGGGGGCTGGAACACTGAAGCTTTCTTT. This sequence encodes CASSLSGGWNTEAFF.

The CDR3 coding sequence is TGTGCCTGGAGTACATCCTACACCTTC. This encodes CAWSTSYTF. The V and J genes are TRBV30 and TRBJ1-2; D is uncertain. Trimming left V 2 bases short and J 10 bases short, with 5 bases between. There are 9 residues in the CDR3. The germline V gene has CDR1 GTSNPN and CDR2 SVGIG (reference sequence).

This clone was seen a single time. The genes are TRBV9 and TRBJ1-2; tentative D call: TRBD1 (5 bases). The CDR3 extends over 12 amino acids. Germline assignment: CDR1 SGDLS and CDR2 YYNGEE. Trimming stripped 3 bases from V and 4 bases from J, with 7 bases between. In nucleotides, the CDR3 is TGTGCCAGCAGCGCCGACAGCTATGGCTACACCTTC. Amino acids: CASSADSYGYTF.